This T cell receptor (beta chain) was recovered during a study of regulatory T cells in long-lasting Graves disease. CDR3 length: 13 amino acids. Trimming took 6 bases from V and 8 from J; bases not matched to a gene: 12. CDR1 DFQATT and CDR2 SNEGSKA come from the germline V gene (reference sequence). Construction of the TCR beta libraries employed iRepertoire HTBI primers in conjunction with Arm-PCR of CDR3 regions. TCRdb ran MiXCR on the multiplex PCR reads and lists one entry per CDR3 protein. The table records 350,000 to 550,000 distinct CDR3 sequences, roughly 15% of them present only once. The time point denotes: newly diagnosed GD, antithyroid drugs for less than 3 months. Researchers made the TCR library from RNA that was extracted from PBMCs. These data were also filed under a second study, of T cells in Graves' hyperthyroidism and ophthalmopathy.

This specimen consisted of peripheral blood mononuclear cells (PBMCs), obtained at new diagnosis, from a patient treated with antithyroid drugs. This receptor was obtained from a woman aged 50 to 60 with Graves disease. The chain recombines TRBV20-1 with TRBJ2-7; 8 bases fit TRBD2. DNA of the CDR3: TGCAGTGCCCGCAGCGGGAGTAGGTACCAGCAGTACTTC. It translates to CSARSGSRYQQYF.